The present entry profiles one T cell receptor beta chain with its context. This entry comes from a study of regulatory T cells in long-lasting Graves disease. According to the study, TCR beta libraries were built with iRepertoire HTBI primers and CDR3-region Arm-PCR. Per the original data handling: In the combined samples, roughly 62 TRBV and some 14 TRBJ segments were identified. Each CDR3 protein is one row after TCRdb ran MiXCR on the multiplex PCR reads. The V and J calls reflect TCRdb's pipeline rather than the authors' work. The data contain about 540,000 distinct CDR3 sequences, roughly 14% of them singletons. Sample time point: newly diagnosed GD, antithyroid drugs for less than 3 months. The TCR library was prepared using RNA isolated from PBMCs. This same sample was also taken into another study, of T cells in Graves' hyperthyroidism and ophthalmopathy. This second study says: Initially, a first-round RT-PCR of the TCR CDR3 employed the HTBI primer set. In blood, most of the thyroid clonotypes expanded above 0.001 were also present.

The sequence derives from a man aged 30 to 45 with Graves disease. This sample comprised peripheral blood mononuclear cells (PBMCs), obtained at new diagnosis, from a patient treated with antithyroid drugs.

CDR3 in DNA: TGTGCCAGCAGTTCCCGTGCGGGAGGGCAAGAGACCCAGTACTTC. It codes for CASSSRAGGQETQYF. The chain links TRBV12-3 or TRBV12-4 to TRBJ2-5, with TRBD2 matching 9 bases. J lost 2 bases, V lost 4 bases, and 5 bases had no gene match. This CDR3 is 15 amino acids long.